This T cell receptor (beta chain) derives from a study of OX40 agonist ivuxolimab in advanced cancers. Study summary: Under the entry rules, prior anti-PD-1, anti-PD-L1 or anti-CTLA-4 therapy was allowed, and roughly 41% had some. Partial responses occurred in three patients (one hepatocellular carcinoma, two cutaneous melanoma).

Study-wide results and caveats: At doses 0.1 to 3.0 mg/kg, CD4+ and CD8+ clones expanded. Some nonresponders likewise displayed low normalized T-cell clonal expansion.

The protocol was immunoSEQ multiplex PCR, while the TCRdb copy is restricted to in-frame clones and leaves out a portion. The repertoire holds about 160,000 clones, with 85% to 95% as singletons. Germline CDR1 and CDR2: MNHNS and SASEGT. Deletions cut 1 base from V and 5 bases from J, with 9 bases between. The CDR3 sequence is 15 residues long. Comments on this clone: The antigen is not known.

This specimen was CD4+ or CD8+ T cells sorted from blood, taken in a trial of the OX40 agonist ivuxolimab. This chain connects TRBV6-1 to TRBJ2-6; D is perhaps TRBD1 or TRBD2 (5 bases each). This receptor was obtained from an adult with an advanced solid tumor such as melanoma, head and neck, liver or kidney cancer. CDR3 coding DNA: TGTGCCAGCAGTGAAGGGGGGAGTTGGGCCAACGTCCTGACTTTC. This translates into CASSEGGSWANVLTF.